This T cell receptor beta chain originates from a study of radiotherapy plus CTLA-4 blockade in lung cancer. Germline V gene lookup returns CDR1 MDHEN and CDR2 SYDVKM. The V end was cut by 11 bases, the J end by 6 bases, with 16 bases between. The CDR3 extends over 13 amino acids. Only in-frame clones appear in the TCRdb table, and some are missing; sequencing was by immunoSEQ multiplex PCR. Of about 51,000 clones listed, around 75% are singletons. The V call is TRBV28, the J call TRBJ1-4, with D perhaps TRBD1 (5 bases). Sequenced material: peripheral blood, taken from a patient treated with radiotherapy plus ipilimumab. This TCR came from a human donor with non-small cell lung cancer who had a complete response to radiotherapy plus ipilimumab. As DNA, the CDR3 is TGTGCCTCAACCGGGGGTCACCATGAAAAACTGTTTTTT. It yields the protein CASTGGHHEKLFF.